The source of this TCR beta chain is a study of control samples from healthy donors and cancer patients. V was trimmed by 4 bases and J by 4 bases, leaving 11 bases between them. There are 14 residues in the CDR3. Germline CDR1 and CDR2: LGHDT and YNNKEL (reference sequence). Generated by immunoSEQ multiplex PCR, the TCRdb table keeps only in-frame clones and is missing some. The table records 150,000 or so clones, just under 95% of them present only once. The TCR was taken from a man in his sixties with colorectal cancer. Sequencing used PBMCs. The rearrangement joins TRBV3-1 (or the pseudogene TRBV3-2) to TRBJ1-5; D might be TRBD1 (5 bases). The DNA for the CDR3 is TGTGCCAGCAGCCTCCGGGGCGGGAATCAGCCCCAGCATTTT. Its translation: CASSLRGGNQPQHF.